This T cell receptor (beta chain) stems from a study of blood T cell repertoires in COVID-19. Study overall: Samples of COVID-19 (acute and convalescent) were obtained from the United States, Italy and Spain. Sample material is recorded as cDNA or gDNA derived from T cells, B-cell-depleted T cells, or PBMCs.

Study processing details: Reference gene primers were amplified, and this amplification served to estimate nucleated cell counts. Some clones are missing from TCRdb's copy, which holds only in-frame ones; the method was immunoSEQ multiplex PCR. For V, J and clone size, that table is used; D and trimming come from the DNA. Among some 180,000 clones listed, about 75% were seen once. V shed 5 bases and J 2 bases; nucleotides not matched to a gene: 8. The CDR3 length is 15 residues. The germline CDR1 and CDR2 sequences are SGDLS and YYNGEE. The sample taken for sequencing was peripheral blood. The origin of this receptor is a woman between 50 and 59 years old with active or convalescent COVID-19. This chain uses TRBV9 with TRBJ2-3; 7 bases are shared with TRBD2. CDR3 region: CASRLAGAPTDTQYF. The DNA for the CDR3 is TGTGCCAGCAGATTAGCGGGCGCCCCCACAGATACGCAGTATTTT.